The 7 T cell receptor beta chains reported below all come from one sample, sequenced in a study of blood T cell repertoires in COVID-19. Only in-frame clones appear in the TCRdb table, and some are missing; sequencing was by immunoSEQ multiplex PCR. The table lists about 220,000 clones, around four fifths of them singletons, with 4.8% in the top ten. Source material: PBMCs or T cells enriched from blood (not recorded which). These receptor sequences come from a woman aged 50 to 65 who had been exposed to COVID-19.

CDR3 sequence: CASSLFEGGAFF. As DNA, the CDR3 is TGTGCCAGCAGTTTATTCGAGGGGGGGGCTTTCTTT. This chain uses TRBV28 with TRBJ1-1; possibly TRBD1 for D (6 bases). V lost 1 base to trimming and J lost 11 bases, with 11 bases between them. Germline V gene sequence: CDR1 MDHEN, CDR2 SYDVKM. This CDR3 comprises 12 residues.

J is TRBJ2-3 and V is TRBV29-1; D uncertain. Germline-derived CDR1 and CDR2 are SQVTM and ANQGSEA. The CDR3 length is 14 residues. V was clipped by 8 bases and J by 8 bases, with 23 bases between them. CDR3 nucleotides: TGCAGCATTAGGTCTAGATCCACTTCGGGTACGCAGTATTTT. It encodes CSIRSRSTSGTQYF.

J is TRBJ1-2 and V is TRBV21-1. TRBV21-1 is a pseudogene locus. The CDR3 contains 14 residues. For the CDR3, the DNA is TGTGCCAGCTACGGGTTCGCCGTTGATGATGGCTACACCTTC. This gives the protein CASYGFAVDDGYTF.

This chain connects TRBV5-1 to TRBJ1-2; TRBD1 is a possible D gene (5 bases). The CDR3 contains 16 residues. CDR1 and CDR2 from the germline V gene are SGHRS and YFSETQ. The ends were cut back, 0 bases at V and 0 bases at J, with 12 bases in the middle. In nucleotides, the CDR3 is TGCGCCAGCAGCTTGGTATGGGGCCGTTCTAACTATGGCTACACCTTC. Protein sequence: CASSLVWGRSNYGYTF.

This chain joins TRBV3-1 (or the pseudogene TRBV3-2) and TRBJ2-3; D is uncertain. V was cut by 4 bases and J by 2 bases, with 10 bases left in between. The CDR3 has 14 amino acids. Germline V gives CDR1 LGHDT, CDR2 YNNKEL (reference sequence). The CDR3 DNA sequence: TGTGCCAGCAGCCCGATGTTACTCACAGATACGCAGTATTTT. Translated: CASSPMLLTDTQYF.

V usage is TRBV6-5 and J usage is TRBJ1-3, with 10 bases identical to TRBD1. The CDR3 loop spans 15 amino acids. The germline V gene has CDR1 MNHEY and CDR2 SVGAGI. V shed 11 bases, J shed 3 bases, and the junction held 10 bases outside the gene matches. CDR3 DNA sequence: TGTGCCCTCACAACGACAGGGGGCCGTGGAAACACCATATATTTT. Amino acid sequence: CALTTTGGRGNTIYF.

To note about this clone: The identical CDR3 is also encoded by other nucleotide sequences in the sample. The chain recombines TRBV6-5 with TRBJ1-1; unclear D gene. CDR1 is MNHEY and CDR2 is SVGAGI in the germline V gene. The V gene lost 2 bases and the J gene lost 6 bases, with 7 bases spanning the gap. The CDR3 has 12 residues. CDR3 DNA sequence: TGTGCCAGCAGTTACCGAGGAGCTGAAGCTTTCTTT. Translating gives CASSYRGAEAFF.